These 23 T cell receptor beta chains originate from one sample sequenced in a study of cytomegalovirus exposure and HLA in healthy donors. Amplification used 60 Vbeta primers and 13 Jbeta primers. Only in-frame clones appear in the TCRdb table, and some are missing; sequencing was by immunoSEQ multiplex PCR. This table has 140,000 or so clones, roughly 84% appearing once. The material sequenced was PBMCs. The receptors were sampled from a boy younger than 10 in good health and CMV-seronegative.

This clone was recorded once. The J gene is TRBJ2-3, the V gene TRBV4-3; D is possibly TRBD1 (6 bases). V lost 1 base and J 2 bases, leaving 10 bases between the germline ends. Germline CDR1 is LGHNA and CDR2 is YSLEER. This CDR3 region has 15 residues. CDR3 coding DNA: TGCGCCAGCAGCCAAGTAGGGGGACCCACAGATACGCAGTATTTT. Its protein product is CASSQVGGPTDTQYF.

The gene calls are TRBV21-1 and TRBJ2-5; TRBD2 reflects the table's D call only, with no check against the DNA. TRBV21-1 is termed a pseudogene. The CDR3 covers 15 residues. The CDR3 spells CASSTLAGGRETQYF. CDR3 DNA sequence: TGTGCCAGCAGCACTCTAGCGGGAGGGAGGGAGACCCAGTACTTC.

The chain carries TRBV20-1 and TRBJ2-7; 8 bases fit TRBD1. Trimming cost V 6 bases and J 5 bases; bases outside gene matches: 3. The length of the CDR3 is 11 residues. Germline V gene data show CDR1 as DFQATT and CDR2 as SNEGSKA (reference sequence). CDR3: CSAQGAHEQYF. CDR3 nucleotide sequence: TGCAGTGCGCAGGGGGCCCACGAGCAGTACTTC.

V is TRBV18 and J is TRBJ2-2; TRBD1 aligns across 11 bases. Germline assignment: CDR1 KGHSH and CDR2 LQKENI. The V and J ends lost 3 bases and 3 bases, in that order; junction bases with no gene match: 0. The CDR3 spans 15 residues. Here the CDR3 DNA reads TGTGCCAGCTCACCGGGACAGGGGGACACCGGGGAGCTGTTTTTT. Protein product: CASSPGQGDTGELFF.

The V gene is TRBV7-8, the J gene TRBJ2-3, with 12 bases that match TRBD2. The length of the CDR3 is 15 residues. After removal of 1 base from V and 5 bases from J, the junction contained 1 base not matched to a gene. Germline CDR1 is SGHVS and CDR2 is FQNEAQ. The DNA of the CDR3 is TGTGCCAGCAGCTTAGGACTAGCGGGAGTAGATACGCAGTATTTT. This sequence encodes CASSLGLAGVDTQYF.

This sequence joins TRBV5-1 and TRBJ2-1; the D gene is possibly TRBD2 (6 bases). CDR1 is SGHRS, CDR2 YFSETQ, per germline. V lost 4 bases to trimming and J lost 3 bases, with 23 bases between them. The CDR3 contains 18 residues. Here the CDR3 DNA reads TGCGCCAGCAGCCAGTCACCCTCCGGGACTCCGTTCTACAATGAGCAGTTCTTC. This translates into CASSQSPSGTPFYNEQFF.

This chain connects TRBV10-2 to TRBJ2-7; D is ambiguous. The germline V gene encodes CDR1 WSHSY and CDR2 SAAADI. Deletions cut 0 bases from V and 7 bases from J, with 13 bases between. The CDR3 covers 14 residues. CDR3 in amino acids: CASSESVIIREQYF. CDR3 in DNA: TGCGCCAGCAGTGAGTCCGTTATTATCCGGGAGCAGTACTTC.

The J gene is TRBJ2-5, the V gene TRBV27; TRBD2 matches 13 bases. The CDR3 spans 16 residues. Germline V gene data show CDR1 as MNHEY and CDR2 as SMNVEV (reference sequence). With 2 bases clipped from V and 11 bases from J, the junction kept 11 bases outside the gene matches. The CDR3 nucleotides are TGTGCCAGCAGTTTAGGGTCCGGACTAGCGGGAGAGGAGCAGTACTTC. Translated: CASSLGSGLAGEEQYF.

CDR3 sequence (DNA): TGTGCCAGCAGGACCTCCGGGACAGGGGAGGGGGACACCTTC. Its protein is CASRTSGTGEGDTF. This chain connects TRBV6-1 to TRBJ1-2; 10 positions match TRBD1. The V gene end was trimmed by 6 bases and the J gene end by 12 bases; junction bases not matched to a gene: 13. The CDR3 is 14 residues long. From germline, CDR1 is MNHNS and CDR2 SASEGT.

This clone was detected once. V and J are TRBV4-3 and TRBJ2-2; 9 positions agree with TRBD2. J was trimmed by 1 base and V by 3 bases; bases with no gene match: 12. The germline gives CDR1 LGHNA, CDR2 YSLEER. This CDR3 is built from 19 residues. The CDR3 nucleotides read TGCGCCAGCAGCCAGGGACAACTAGCGGGCCTGATGAACACCGGGGAGCTGTTTTTT. It yields the protein CASSQGQLAGLMNTGELFF.

This clone was observed once. The rearrangement uses TRBV6-5 and TRBJ1-2; D is possibly TRBD1 (5 bases). Germline CDR1 reads MNHEY; CDR2 reads SVGAGI. This CDR3 comprises 15 residues. With 5 bases removed from V and 4 bases from J, the gap between germline ends came to 17 bases. The CDR3: CASSREGPGGYGYTF. The CDR3 DNA reads TGTGCCAGCAGTCGAGAGGGCCCCGGGGGCTATGGCTACACCTTC.

Here the CDR3 reads CASSLGTGNGYTF. The DNA of the CDR3 is TGCGCCAGCAGCTTGGGGACAGGGAATGGCTACACCTTC. This chain links TRBV5-1 with TRBJ1-2; TRBD1 matches 8 bases. The germline V gene encodes CDR1 SGHRS and CDR2 YFSETQ. J gave up 6 bases and V 0 bases, and 1 base lay outside the gene matches. The CDR3 spans 13 residues.

The chain is built from TRBV4-1 and TRBJ2-5, with D perhaps TRBD2 (5 bases). Trimming shortened V by 1 base and J by 4 bases, and 7 bases separated the two germline ends. Germline-derived CDR1 and CDR2 are MGHRA and YSYEKL. The CDR3 runs to 13 residues. The chain's CDR3 is CASSQGTLETQYF. CDR3 nucleotides: TGCGCCAGCAGCCAAGGGACTTTAGAGACCCAGTACTTC.

V and J are TRBV2 and TRBJ1-5, with 11 bases that match TRBD1. Germline CDR1 reads SNHLY; CDR2 reads FYNNEI. The CDR3 is 15 residues long. V lost 7 bases and J lost 6; bases outside the gene matches: 8. The CDR3 spells CASIMDRGLSQPQHF. The CDR3 bases are TGTGCCAGCATCATGGACAGGGGGCTGAGTCAGCCCCAGCATTTT.

The CDR3: CASSYRSGTGLNTEAFF. CDR3 DNA: TGTGCCAGTAGTTACAGGTCGGGGACAGGGCTGAACACTGAAGCTTTCTTT. The chain recombines TRBV19 with TRBJ1-1; the match to TRBD1 covers 9 bases. Germline trimming cut 5 bases from V and 0 bases from J; bases unmatched to any gene: 10. CDR3 size: 17 residues. Germline values: CDR1 LNHDA, CDR2 SQIVND (reference sequence). The entire variable domain, with the rest obtained from reference TRBV19 and TRBJ1-1, is as follows: DGGITQSPKYLFRKEGQNVTLSCEQNLNHDAMYWYRQDPGQGLRLIYYSQIVNDFQKGDIAEGYSVSREKKESFPLTVTSAQKNPTAFYLCASSYRSGTGLNTEAFFGQGTRLTVV.

The chain couples TRBV4-1 to TRBJ2-1; D perhaps matches TRBD2 (6 bases). The CDR3 is 15 residues long. The V gene lost 4 bases and the J gene lost 0 bases, with 10 bases spanning the gap. Germline V gene data show CDR1 as MGHRA and CDR2 as YSYEKL. CDR3 loop: CASSRGESSYNEQFF. The CDR3 bases are TGCGCCAGCAGCCGGGGGGAAAGCTCCTACAATGAGCAGTTCTTC.

The CDR3: CASSVGLGDQPQHF. The CDR3, as DNA: TGTGCCAGCAGCGTAGGGCTAGGCGATCAGCCCCAGCATTTT. The V and J genes are TRBV9 and TRBJ1-5; D not certain. This CDR3 is built from 14 residues. The germline V gene has CDR1 SGDLS and CDR2 YYNGEE. V lost 0 bases, J lost 5 bases, and 9 bases lay in between.

The genes are TRBV6-1 and TRBJ1-2, with a weak D call TRBD1 (6 bases). Germline V gene data show CDR1 as MNHNS and CDR2 as SASEGT. V shed 5 bases and J shed 2 bases, with 9 bases lying between them. There are 13 residues in the CDR3. The CDR3 sequence: CASSRTDNYGYTF. As DNA, the CDR3 is TGTGCCAGCAGTAGGACAGACAACTATGGCTACACCTTC.

This chain links TRBV10-3 with TRBJ2-3; 8 positions agree with TRBD2. There are 15 residues in the CDR3. CDR1 ENHRY and CDR2 SYGVKD come from the germline V gene. With V trimmed by 3 bases and J by 4 bases, 6 bases remained unmatched. The CDR3 nucleotides are TGTGCCATCAGTGAAAGCGAGCGGGAGTCAGATACGCAGTATTTT. Translating gives CAISESERESDTQYF.

To note about this clone: This same CDR3 is encoded by further DNA sequences in the sample. The chain is built from TRBV7-9 and TRBJ2-7, with D unclear. The CDR3 has 12 amino acids. CDR1 SEHNR and CDR2 FQNEAQ come from the germline V gene (reference sequence). V was shortened by 5 bases and J by 0 bases, with 5 bases between the two germline ends. CDR3 DNA: TGTGCCAGCAGCCCGAGCTCCTACGAGCAGTACTTC. Translating gives CASSPSSYEQYF.

The J gene is TRBJ2-7, the V gene TRBV5-6; D gene ambiguous. V shed 1 base and J shed 3 bases, with 11 bases lying between them. Germline CDR1 SGHDT, CDR2 YYEEEE. The CDR3 has 14 residues. CDR3 sequence reads: CASSLSPKIYEQYF. The CDR3 DNA reads TGTGCCAGCAGCTTGTCCCCAAAAATCTACGAGCAGTACTTC.

This rearrangement joins TRBV4-2 to TRBJ1-6; D uncertain. CDR1 and CDR2 from the germline V gene are LGHNA and YNFKEQ. The CDR3 consists of 13 residues. V lost 0 bases to trimming and J lost 8 bases, with 5 bases between them. This CDR3 is CASSQDIDSPLHF. The CDR3, as DNA: TGTGCCAGCAGCCAAGATATAGATTCACCCCTCCACTTT.

The V call is TRBV12-5, the J call TRBJ2-7, with TRBD2 matching over 12 bases. Per the germline V gene, CDR1 is LGHNT and CDR2 is FRNRAP. With V trimmed by 1 base and J by 4 bases, 5 bases remained unmatched. The CDR3 spans 16 residues. CDR3 in amino acids: CASGLEPGLAGYEQYF. The DNA of the CDR3 is TGTGCTAGTGGTTTGGAACCGGGACTAGCGGGTTACGAGCAGTACTTC. Together with reference TRBV12-5 and TRBJ2-7, the CDR3 gives the full variable domain: DARVTQTPRHKVTEMGQEVTMRCQPILGHNTVFWYRQTMMQGLELLAYFRNRAPLDDSGMPKDRFSAEMPDATLATLKIQPSEPRDSAVYFCASGLEPGLAGYEQYFGPGTRLTVT.